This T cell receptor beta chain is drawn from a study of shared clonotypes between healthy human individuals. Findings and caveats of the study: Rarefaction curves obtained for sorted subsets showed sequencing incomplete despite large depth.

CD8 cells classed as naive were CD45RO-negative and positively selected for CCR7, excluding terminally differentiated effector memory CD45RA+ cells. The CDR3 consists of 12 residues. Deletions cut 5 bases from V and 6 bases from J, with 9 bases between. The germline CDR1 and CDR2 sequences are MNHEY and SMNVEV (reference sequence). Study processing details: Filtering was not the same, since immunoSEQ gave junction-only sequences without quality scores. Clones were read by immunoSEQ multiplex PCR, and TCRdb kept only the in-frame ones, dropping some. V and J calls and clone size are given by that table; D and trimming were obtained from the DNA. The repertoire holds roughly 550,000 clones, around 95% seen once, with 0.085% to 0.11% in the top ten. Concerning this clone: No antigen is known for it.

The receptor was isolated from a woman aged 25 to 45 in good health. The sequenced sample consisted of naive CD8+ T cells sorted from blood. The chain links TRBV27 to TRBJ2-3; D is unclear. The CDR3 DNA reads TGTGCCAGCAGTGCCACCGAGGATACGCAGTATTTT. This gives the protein CASSATEDTQYF.